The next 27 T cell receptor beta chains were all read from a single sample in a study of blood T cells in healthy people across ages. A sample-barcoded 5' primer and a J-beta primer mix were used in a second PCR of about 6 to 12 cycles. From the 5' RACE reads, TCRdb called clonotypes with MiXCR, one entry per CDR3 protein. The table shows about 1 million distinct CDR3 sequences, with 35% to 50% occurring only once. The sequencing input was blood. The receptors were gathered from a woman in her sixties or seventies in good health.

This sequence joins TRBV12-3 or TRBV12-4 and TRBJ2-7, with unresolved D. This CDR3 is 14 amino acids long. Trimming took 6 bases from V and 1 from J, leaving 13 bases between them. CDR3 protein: CASSHGVSSYEQYF. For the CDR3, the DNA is TGTGCCAGCAGCCACGGAGTATCTTCCTACGAGCAGTACTTC.

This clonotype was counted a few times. The CDR3 is CASSLLAPNSYNEQFF. CDR3 in DNA: TGTGCCAGCAGCCTACTAGCGCCTAATTCCTACAATGAGCAGTTCTTC. The chain joins TRBV7-6 to TRBJ2-1; TRBD2 aligns across 7 bases. This CDR3 comprises 16 residues. V lost 5 bases to trimming and J lost 1 base; unmatched junction nucleotides: 8. CDR1 is SGHVS and CDR2 is FNYEAQ in the germline V gene.

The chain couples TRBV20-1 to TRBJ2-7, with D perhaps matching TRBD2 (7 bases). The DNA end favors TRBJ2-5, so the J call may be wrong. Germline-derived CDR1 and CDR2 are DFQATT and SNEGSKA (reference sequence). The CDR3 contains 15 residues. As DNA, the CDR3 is TGCAGTGCTAGAGACGGACAGCGGGACGTGGAGACCCAGTACTTC. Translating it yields CSARDGQRDVETQYF.

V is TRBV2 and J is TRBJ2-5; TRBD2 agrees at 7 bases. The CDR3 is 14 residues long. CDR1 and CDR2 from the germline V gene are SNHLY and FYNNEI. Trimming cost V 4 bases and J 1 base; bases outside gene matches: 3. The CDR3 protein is CASSVLAVQETQYF. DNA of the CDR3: TGTGCCAGCAGTGTGCTAGCGGTCCAAGAGACCCAGTACTTC.

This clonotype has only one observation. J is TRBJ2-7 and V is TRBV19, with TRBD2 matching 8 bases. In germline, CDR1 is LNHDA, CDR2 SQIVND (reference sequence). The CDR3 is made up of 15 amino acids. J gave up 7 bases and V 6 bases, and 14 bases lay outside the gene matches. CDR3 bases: TGTGCCAGTAGCATAACTAGCGGCGATTACAATGAGCAGTACTTC. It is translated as CASSITSGDYNEQYF.

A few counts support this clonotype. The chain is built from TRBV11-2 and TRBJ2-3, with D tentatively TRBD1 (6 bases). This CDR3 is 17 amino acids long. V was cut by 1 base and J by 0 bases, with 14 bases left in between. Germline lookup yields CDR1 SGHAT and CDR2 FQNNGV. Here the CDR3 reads CASSLGTALLSTDTQYF. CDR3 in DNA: TGTGCCAGCAGCTTAGGGACAGCCCTGTTAAGCACAGATACGCAGTATTTT.

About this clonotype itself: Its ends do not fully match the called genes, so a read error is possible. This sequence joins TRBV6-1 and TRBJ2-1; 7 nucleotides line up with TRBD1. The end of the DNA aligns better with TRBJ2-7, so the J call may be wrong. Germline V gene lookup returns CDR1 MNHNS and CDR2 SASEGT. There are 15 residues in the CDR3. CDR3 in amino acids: CACSEVWDSSHEQYF. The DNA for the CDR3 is TGTGCCTGCAGTGAAGTTTGGGACAGCTCCCACGAGCAGTACTTC.

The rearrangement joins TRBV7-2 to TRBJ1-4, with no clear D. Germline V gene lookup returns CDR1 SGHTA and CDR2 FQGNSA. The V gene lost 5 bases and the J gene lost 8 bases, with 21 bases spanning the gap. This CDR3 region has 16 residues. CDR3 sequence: CASSQERGLREEKLFF. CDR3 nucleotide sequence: TGTGCCAGCAGCCAAGAAAGAGGCCTTAGGGAGGAAAAACTGTTTTTT.

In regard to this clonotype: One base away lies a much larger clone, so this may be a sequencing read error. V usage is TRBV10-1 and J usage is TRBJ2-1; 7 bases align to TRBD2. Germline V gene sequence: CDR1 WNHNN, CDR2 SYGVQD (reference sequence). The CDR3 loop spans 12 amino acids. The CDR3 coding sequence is TGCTCCAGCAGTGGTAGCGGGAATGAGCAGTTCTTC. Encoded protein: CSSSGSGNEQFF.

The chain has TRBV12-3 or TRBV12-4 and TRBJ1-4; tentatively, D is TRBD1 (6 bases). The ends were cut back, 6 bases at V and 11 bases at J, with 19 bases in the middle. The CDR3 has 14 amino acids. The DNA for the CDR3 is TGTGCCAGCAGGCCAACAGGAGGGGGTGAGAAACTGTTTTTT. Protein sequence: CASRPTGGGEKLFF.

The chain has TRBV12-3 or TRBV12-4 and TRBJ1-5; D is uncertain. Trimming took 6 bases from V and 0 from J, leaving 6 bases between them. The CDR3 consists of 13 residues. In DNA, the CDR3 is TGTGCCAGCAGAGACTATAGCAATCAGCCCCAGCATTTT. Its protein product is CASRDYSNQPQHF.

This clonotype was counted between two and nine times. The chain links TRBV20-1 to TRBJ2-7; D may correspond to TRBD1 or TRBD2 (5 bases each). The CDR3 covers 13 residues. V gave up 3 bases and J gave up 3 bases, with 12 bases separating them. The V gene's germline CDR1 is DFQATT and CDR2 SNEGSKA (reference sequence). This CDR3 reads CSASEGRLYEQYF. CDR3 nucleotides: TGCAGTGCTAGTGAGGGACGCCTCTACGAGCAGTACTTC.

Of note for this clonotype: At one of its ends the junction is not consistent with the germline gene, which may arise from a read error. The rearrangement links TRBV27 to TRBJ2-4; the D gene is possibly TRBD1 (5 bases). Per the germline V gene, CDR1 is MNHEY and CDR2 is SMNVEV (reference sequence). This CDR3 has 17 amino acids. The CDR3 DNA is TGTACCAGCAGTTTATCAGGGTCCAGGGCAACCAAAAACATTCAGTACTTC. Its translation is CTSSLSGSRATKNIQYF.

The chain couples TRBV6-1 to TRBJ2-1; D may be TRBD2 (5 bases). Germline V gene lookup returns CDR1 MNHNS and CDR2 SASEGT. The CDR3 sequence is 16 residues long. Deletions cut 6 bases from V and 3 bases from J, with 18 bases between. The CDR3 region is CASRHNQRTFYNEQFF. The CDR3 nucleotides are TGTGCCAGCAGGCACAACCAGCGGACCTTCTACAATGAGCAGTTCTTC.

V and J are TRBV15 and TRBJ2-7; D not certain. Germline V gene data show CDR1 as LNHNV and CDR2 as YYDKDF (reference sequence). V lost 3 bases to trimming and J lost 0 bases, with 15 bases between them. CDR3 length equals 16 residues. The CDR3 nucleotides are TGTGCCACCAGCAGTAAGCCCGGGCAGAGCTCCTACGAGCAGTACTTC. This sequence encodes CATSSKPGQSSYEQYF. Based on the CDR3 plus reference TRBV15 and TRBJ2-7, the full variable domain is DAMVIQNPRYQVTQFGKPVTLSCSQTLNHNVMYWYQQKSSQAPKLLFHYYDKDFNNEADTPDNFQSRRPNTSFCFLDIRSPGLGDTAMYLCATSSKPGQSSYEQYFGPGTRLTVT.

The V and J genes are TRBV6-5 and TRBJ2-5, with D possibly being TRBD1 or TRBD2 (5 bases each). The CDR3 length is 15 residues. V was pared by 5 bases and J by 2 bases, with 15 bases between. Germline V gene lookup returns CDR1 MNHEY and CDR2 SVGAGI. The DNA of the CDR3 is TGTGCCAGCAGTGTTACACGGGGCCTACAAGAGACCCAGTACTTC. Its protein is CASSVTRGLQETQYF.

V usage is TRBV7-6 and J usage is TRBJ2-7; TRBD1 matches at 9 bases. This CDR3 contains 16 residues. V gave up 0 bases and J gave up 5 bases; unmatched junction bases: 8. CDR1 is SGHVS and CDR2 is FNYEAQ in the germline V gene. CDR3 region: CASSLARDRVLHEQYF. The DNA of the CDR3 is TGTGCCAGCAGCTTAGCGCGGGACAGGGTACTGCACGAGCAGTACTTC.

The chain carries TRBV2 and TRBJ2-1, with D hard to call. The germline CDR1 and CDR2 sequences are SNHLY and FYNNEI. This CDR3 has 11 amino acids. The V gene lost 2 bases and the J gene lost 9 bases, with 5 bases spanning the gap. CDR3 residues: CASSERLEQFF. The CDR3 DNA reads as TGTGCCAGCAGTGAAAGACTTGAGCAGTTCTTC.

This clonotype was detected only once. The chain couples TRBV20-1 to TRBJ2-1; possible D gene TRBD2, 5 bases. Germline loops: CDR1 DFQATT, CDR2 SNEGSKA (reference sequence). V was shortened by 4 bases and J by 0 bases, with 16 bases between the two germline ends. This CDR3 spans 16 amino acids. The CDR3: CSAIRTRLGSYNEQFF. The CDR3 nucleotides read TGCAGTGCTATTCGCACTAGATTAGGCTCCTACAATGAGCAGTTCTTC.

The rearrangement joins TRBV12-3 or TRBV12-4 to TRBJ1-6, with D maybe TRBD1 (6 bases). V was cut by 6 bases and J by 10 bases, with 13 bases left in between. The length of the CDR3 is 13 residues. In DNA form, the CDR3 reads TGTGCCAGCAGACACACAGGGCTGTCACCCCTCCACTTT. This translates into CASRHTGLSPLHF.

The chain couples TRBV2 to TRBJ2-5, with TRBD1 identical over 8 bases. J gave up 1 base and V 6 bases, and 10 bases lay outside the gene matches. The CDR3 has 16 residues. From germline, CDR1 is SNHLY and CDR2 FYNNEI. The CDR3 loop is CASRDRTGSVQETQYF. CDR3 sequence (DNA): TGTGCCAGCAGGGACCGGACAGGGAGCGTCCAAGAGACCCAGTACTTC. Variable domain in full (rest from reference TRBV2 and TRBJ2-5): EPEVTQTPSHQVTQMGQEVILRCVPISNHLYFYWYRQILGQKVEFLVSFYNNEISEKSEIFDDQFSVERPDGSNFTLKIRSTKLEDSAMYFCASRDRTGSVQETQYFGPGTRLLVL.

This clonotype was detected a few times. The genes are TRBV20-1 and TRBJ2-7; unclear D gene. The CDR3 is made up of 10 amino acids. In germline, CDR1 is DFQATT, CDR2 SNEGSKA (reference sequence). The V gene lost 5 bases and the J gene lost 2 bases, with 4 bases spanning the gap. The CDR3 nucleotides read TGCAGTGCTGGGACCTACGAGCAGTACTTC. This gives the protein CSAGTYEQYF.

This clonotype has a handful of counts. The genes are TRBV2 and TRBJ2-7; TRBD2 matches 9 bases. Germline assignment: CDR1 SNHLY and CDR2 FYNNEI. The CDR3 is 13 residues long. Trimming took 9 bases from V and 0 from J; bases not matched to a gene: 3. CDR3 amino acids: CASLAGDSYEQYF. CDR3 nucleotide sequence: TGTGCCAGTTTAGCGGGGGACTCCTACGAGCAGTACTTC.

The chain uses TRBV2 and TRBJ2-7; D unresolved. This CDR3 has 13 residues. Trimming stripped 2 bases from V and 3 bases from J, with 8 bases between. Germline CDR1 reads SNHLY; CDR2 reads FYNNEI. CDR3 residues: CASSEQAVYEQYF. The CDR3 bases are TGTGCCAGCAGTGAACAGGCAGTCTACGAGCAGTACTTC.

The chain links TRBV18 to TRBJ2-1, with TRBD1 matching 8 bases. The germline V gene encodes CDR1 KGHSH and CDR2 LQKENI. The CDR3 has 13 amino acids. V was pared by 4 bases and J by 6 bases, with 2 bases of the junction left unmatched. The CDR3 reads CASSRTGRNEQFF. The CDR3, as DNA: TGTGCCAGCTCACGGACAGGGCGCAATGAGCAGTTCTTC. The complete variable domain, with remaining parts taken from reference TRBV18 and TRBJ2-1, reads NAGVMQNPRHLVRRRGQEARLRCSPMKGHSHVYWYRQLPEEGLKFMVYLQKENIIDESGMPKERFSAEFPKEGPSILRIQQVVRGDSAAYFCASSRTGRNEQFFGPGTRLTVL.

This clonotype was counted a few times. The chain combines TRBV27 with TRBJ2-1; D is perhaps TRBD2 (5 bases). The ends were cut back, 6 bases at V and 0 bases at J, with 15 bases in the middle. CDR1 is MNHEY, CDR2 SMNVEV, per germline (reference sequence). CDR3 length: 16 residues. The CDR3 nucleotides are TGTGCCAGCAGCAGAAGAGCGGAGCGCTCCTACAATGAGCAGTTCTTC. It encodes CASSRRAERSYNEQFF.

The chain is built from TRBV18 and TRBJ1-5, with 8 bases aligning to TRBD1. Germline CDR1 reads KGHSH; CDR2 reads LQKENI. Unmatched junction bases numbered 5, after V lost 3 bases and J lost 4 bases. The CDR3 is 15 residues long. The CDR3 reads CASSPRTGLNQPQHF. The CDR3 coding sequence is TGTGCCAGCTCACCTCGGACAGGGTTGAATCAGCCCCAGCATTTT.